This record concerns one TCR beta chain sequence. Germline CDR1 and CDR2: SGDLS and YYNGEE. The CDR3 extends over 16 amino acids. The V end lost 3 bases, the J end lost 0 bases, and 13 bases lay between the germline ends. This entry is derived from a study of blood T cell repertoires in COVID-19. Study-level information: PBMCs, B-cell-depleted T cells, or T cells provided the cDNA or gDNA that made up the material.

This table comes from immunoSEQ multiplex PCR, and its TCRdb copy is limited to in-frame clones, with some not included. The sample has 250,000 to 300,000 clones, roughly nine tenths seen once. Sample: peripheral blood. The chain recombines TRBV9 with TRBJ2-1; D perhaps matches TRBD2 (6 bases). The sequence came from a woman aged 40 to 55 who had recovered from COVID-19. In nucleotides, the CDR3 is TGTGCCAGCAGCGCCAGCGGGTCCAGCTCCTACAATGAGCAGTTCTTC. This gives the protein CASSASGSSSYNEQFF. Full variable domain (outside the CDR3, taken from reference TRBV9 and TRBJ2-1): DSGVTQTPKHLITATGQRVTLRCSPRSGDLSVYWYQQSLDQGLQFLIQYYNGEERAKGNILERFSAQQFPDLHSELNLSSLELGDSALYFCASSASGSSSYNEQFFGPGTRLTVL.